The 22 T cell receptor beta chains in this list originate from one sample, sequenced in a study of blood T cell repertoires in COVID-19 (dated by TCRdb to about 2020). Receptor libraries were prepared by the immunoSEQ multiplex PCR assay. TCRdb's version of the immuneACCESS table is confined to in-frame rearrangements and falls short of the full clone set. An unresolved V gene accounts for under half of the shortfall where checked; the remainder is of unknown origin. The sample table holds approximately 380,000 clones, of which around 85% were seen once. The top ten hold 3.5% to 4% of the sample. Sequencing used peripheral blood. All receptors derive from a woman aged 18-30 years with acute or convalescent COVID-19.

A word on this clone: Other DNA sequences from this sample encode an identical CDR3 as well. The chain links TRBV9 to TRBJ1-3; D is possibly TRBD1 (6 bases). CDR3 length: 15 amino acids. Trimming pared 4 bases from V and 4 bases from J, leaving 15 bases between. The germline V gene encodes CDR1 SGDLS and CDR2 YYNGEE. Here the CDR3 reads CASSLSGGSGNTIYF. In nucleotides, the CDR3 is TGTGCCAGCAGCCTATCTGGGGGCTCGGGAAACACCATATATTTT.

This clone was recorded only once. CDR3 in DNA: TGCGCCAGCAGCTTCGGGACTAGCGGGTTATATACGCAGTATTTT. It is translated as CASSFGTSGLYTQYF. This chain uses TRBV5-1 with TRBJ2-3, with 12 bases lining up with TRBD2. CDR3 size: 15 residues. Germline V CDR1 and CDR2: SGHRS, YFSETQ. The junction had 5 bases not matched to a gene; V was cut back by 2 bases and J by 7 bases.

This chain uses TRBV5-1 with TRBJ2-1; 7 nucleotides align to TRBD1. The CDR3 is 16 amino acids. J lost 0 bases, V lost 5 bases, and 8 bases had no gene match. Germline-derived CDR1 and CDR2 are SGHRS and YFSETQ. As DNA, the CDR3 is TGCGCCAGCAGGGTAACAGGGGACAGCTCCTACAATGAGCAGTTCTTC. The encoded protein is CASRVTGDSSYNEQFF. The full variable domain, completed using reference TRBV5-1 and TRBJ2-1, is KAGVTQTPRYLIKTRGQQVTLSCSPISGHRSVSWYQQTPGQGLQFLFEYFSETQRNKGNFPGRFSGRQFSNSRSEMNVSTLELGDSALYLCASRVTGDSSYNEQFFGPGTRLTVL.

The chain employs TRBV7-2 and TRBJ2-7, with D perhaps TRBD2 (6 bases). The CDR3 covers 15 residues. The ends were cut back, 5 bases at V and 0 bases at J, with 14 bases in the middle. Looked up from germline, CDR1 is SGHTA and CDR2 is FQGNSA. CDR3: CASSLGGTSSYEQYF. CDR3 bases: TGTGCCAGCAGCCTAGGCGGGACCAGCTCCTACGAGCAGTACTTC.

This clone was found once. The J gene is TRBJ2-1, the V gene TRBV9, with 8 bases matching TRBD2. With 3 bases clipped from V and 6 bases from J, the junction kept 8 bases outside the gene matches. Germline V gene data show CDR1 as SGDLS and CDR2 as YYNGEE. This CDR3 has 15 residues. DNA for the CDR3: TGTGCCAGCAGCGCCCGAAATACTAGCGGCAATGAGCAGTTCTTC. Protein product: CASSARNTSGNEQFF.

V and J are TRBV2 and TRBJ2-7; the D gene is possibly TRBD1 (6 bases). V was shortened by 2 bases and J by 11 bases, with 25 bases between the two germline ends. CDR1 and CDR2 from the germline V gene are SNHLY and FYNNEI. This CDR3 spans 16 amino acids. CDR3 nucleotide sequence: TGTGCCAGCAGTGAACCCGGCCAGGACAGCCTTTTTTTTGAGTACTTC. Protein: CASSEPGQDSLFFEYF.

This clone was counted only a few times. The chain carries TRBV6-1 and TRBJ1-2; D gene ambiguous. In germline, CDR1 is MNHNS, CDR2 SASEGT. The length of the CDR3 is 14 residues. The germline V and J ends were trimmed by 2 bases and 1 base, with 8 bases remaining between them. The CDR3 loop reads CASSETESNYGYTF. CDR3 DNA sequence: TGTGCCAGCAGTGAAACAGAAAGTAACTATGGCTACACCTTC.

This clone was detected only once. This rearrangement joins TRBV20-1 to TRBJ2-2; 7 nucleotides align to TRBD2. V trimming: 3 bases; J trimming: 5 bases; junction bases outside the gene matches: 3. Per the germline V gene, CDR1 is DFQATT and CDR2 is SNEGSKA (reference sequence). This CDR3 contains 13 residues. CDR3 DNA sequence: TGCAGTGCTAGTACTAGCGATACCGGGGAGCTGTTTTTT. Protein sequence: CSASTSDTGELFF.

The chain joins TRBV7-9 to TRBJ1-6, with no clear D. V was clipped by 7 bases and J by 0 bases, with 13 bases between them. This CDR3 is built from 16 residues. Germline V gives CDR1 SEHNR, CDR2 FQNEAQ (reference sequence). The CDR3 nucleotides read TGTGCCAGCAACACCCCACAGAGCTCCTATAATTCACCCCTCCACTTT. Translation: CASNTPQSSYNSPLHF.

V usage is TRBV29-1 and J usage is TRBJ2-1; TRBD1 agrees at 11 bases. Unmatched junction bases numbered 2, after V lost 6 bases and J lost 4 bases. The CDR3 has 13 residues. CDR1 and CDR2 from the germline V gene are SQVTM and ANQGSEA. CDR3 sequence reads: CSVGTGGYNEQFF. The CDR3 bases are TGCAGCGTGGGGACAGGGGGATACAATGAGCAGTTCTTC.

The chain combines TRBV7-8 with TRBJ2-1; no firm D call. Germline loops: CDR1 SGHVS, CDR2 FQNEAQ. The CDR3 loop spans 13 amino acids. V shed 2 bases and J shed 7 bases, with 9 bases lying between them. CDR3 bases: TGTGCCAGCAGCTTACGGTTCGCAAATGAGCAGTTCTTC. It encodes CASSLRFANEQFF.

Many counts were recorded for this clone. This chain connects TRBV6-6 to TRBJ1-5, with D perhaps TRBD1 (6 bases). The V and J ends lost 6 bases and 11 bases respectively, with 17 bases between them. The CDR3 totals 13 residues. The V gene's germline CDR1 is MNHNY and CDR2 SVGAGI (reference sequence). CDR3 bases: TGTGCCAGCAGCCCGACAGGTATCTCGACCCAGCATTTT. It encodes CASSPTGISTQHF.

The table lists this clone with many counts. The J gene is TRBJ1-5, the V gene TRBV19; D call uncertain. This CDR3 comprises 13 residues. CDR1 and CDR2 (germline): LNHDA, SQIVND (reference sequence). V was cut by 6 bases and J by 7 bases, with 13 bases left in between. In DNA form, the CDR3 reads TGTGCCAGTAGGAAGGCAGACGGGCAGCCCCAGCATTTT. Translation: CASRKADGQPQHF.

The CDR3 reads CASSQDDRLNTEAFF. The CDR3 DNA reads TGTGCCAGCAGCCAAGACGATAGACTCAACACTGAAGCTTTCTTT. This rearrangement joins TRBV3-1 (or the pseudogene TRBV3-2) to TRBJ1-1; no reliable D call. With 0 bases removed from V and 2 bases from J, the gap between germline ends came to 10 bases. The CDR3 has 15 amino acids. The germline V gene has CDR1 LGHDT and CDR2 YNNKEL (reference sequence).

The CDR3 coding sequence is TGTGCCAGCAGTCCCCCGGGACAGGGGCTCTATCCCGGGGAGCTGTTTTTT. Protein: CASSPPGQGLYPGELFF. This chain joins TRBV27 and TRBJ2-2, with 10 bases aligning to TRBD1. This CDR3 comprises 17 residues. The germline CDR1 and CDR2 sequences are MNHEY and SMNVEV (reference sequence). Trimming took 5 bases from V and 6 from J; bases not matched to a gene: 12.

The chain links TRBV19 to TRBJ2-1; maybe TRBD2 (6 bases). Trimming left V 6 bases short and J 8 bases short, with 17 bases between. The CDR3 extends over 14 amino acids. Germline lookup yields CDR1 LNHDA and CDR2 SQIVND (reference sequence). This chain's CDR3 is CASRSDRDSHEQFF. CDR3 in DNA: TGTGCCAGTAGATCTGACCGGGACTCTCATGAGCAGTTCTTC.

This clone was seen a handful of times. The rearrangement uses TRBV12-3 or TRBV12-4 and TRBJ2-7, with 8 nucleotides matching TRBD2. The CDR3 loop spans 13 amino acids. V lost 6 bases and J lost 2; bases outside the gene matches: 3. The CDR3 spells CASSTGGPYEQYF. CDR3 nucleotides: TGTGCCAGCAGCACGGGAGGGCCCTACGAGCAGTACTTC.

The V call is TRBV29-1, the J call TRBJ1-1, with TRBD1 as a possible D gene (5 bases). The CDR3 contains 14 residues. The V end was cut by 1 base, the J end by 1 base, with 10 bases between. CDR1 and CDR2 from the germline V gene are SQVTM and ANQGSEA. The CDR3 sequence: CSVEVPGRNTEAFF. CDR3 DNA: TGCAGCGTTGAAGTCCCAGGGCGGAACACTGAAGCTTTCTTT.

The genes are TRBV28 and TRBJ1-1; tentative D call: TRBD1 (6 bases). V gave up 8 bases and J gave up 2 bases, with 21 bases separating them. The CDR3 loop spans 16 amino acids. The germline V gene encodes CDR1 MDHEN and CDR2 SYDVKM. The CDR3 here is CASRRGASMGNTEAFF. The CDR3 DNA reads as TGTGCCAGCCGTCGGGGGGCGAGTATGGGAAACACTGAAGCTTTCTTT.

This clone was observed a single time. The CDR3, as DNA: TGTGCCAGTTCATTCTCGGGCTCTGGAAACACCATATATTTT. This gives the protein CASSFSGSGNTIYF. V is TRBV19 and J is TRBJ1-3; D is uncertain. Trimming removed 8 bases from V and 0 bases from J, with 11 bases in between. Germline V gene data show CDR1 as LNHDA and CDR2 as SQIVND (reference sequence). The CDR3 contains 14 residues. Looking up the rest from reference TRBV19 and TRBJ1-3 gives the full variable domain: DGGITQSPKYLFRKEGQNVTLSCEQNLNHDAMYWYRQDPGQGLRLIYYSQIVNDFQKGDIAEGYSVSREKKESFPLTVTSAQKNPTAFYLCASSFSGSGNTIYFGEGSWLTVV.

This sequence joins TRBV7-9 and TRBJ2-1; maybe TRBD2 (6 bases). Trimming left V 5 bases short and J 4 bases short, with 18 bases between. The CDR3 is 16 residues long. Looked up from germline, CDR1 is SEHNR and CDR2 is FQNEAQ (reference sequence). The CDR3 is CASSERPAGTYNEQFF. In nucleotides, the CDR3 is TGTGCCAGCAGCGAGCGACCAGCGGGCACTTACAATGAGCAGTTCTTC.

The chain recombines TRBV29-1 with TRBJ1-1; D uncertain. Germline V gene data show CDR1 as SQVTM and CDR2 as ANQGSEA. The CDR3 contains 11 residues. The germline V and J ends were trimmed by 4 bases and 5 bases, with 8 bases remaining between them. CDR3 in amino acids: CSVAALTEAFF. CDR3 in DNA: TGCAGCGTTGCCGCGTTGACTGAAGCTTTCTTT.